These 14 T cell receptor beta chains were sequenced from one sample in a study of T cell repertoires in cytomegalovirus infection (dated by TCRdb to about 2019). Sequencing was performed on an Illumina HiSeq 1500. TCRdb handled the public reads itself, with Q25 trimming in fastp and clone calling in MiXCR, and kept productive beta chains. Duplicate CDR3 protein sequences are folded into a single record with the most common DNA and genes. The sample table holds hundreds of thousands of distinct CDR3 sequences, of which approximately 24% were seen once. 7.5% to 9% of the sample rests with the top ten. The sequencing input was CD8+ T cells from PBMCs. Source of these receptors: a human donor in good health (CMV status not recorded). Some clones in this sample may be carry-over from other donors' samples.

The rearrangement links TRBV2 to TRBJ2-1; 7 bases align to TRBD2. The CDR3 runs to 14 residues. J was trimmed by 5 bases and V by 7 bases; bases with no gene match: 8. Germline-derived CDR1 and CDR2 are SNHLY and FYNNEI. The CDR3 DNA reads TGTGCCAGCACCAACGGGGGGACCGACAATGAGCAGTTCTTC. This sequence encodes CASTNGGTDNEQFF.

This clonotype was seen ten or more times. The genes are TRBV7-2 and TRBJ1-2, with 7 bases identical to TRBD1. This CDR3 has 16 residues. CDR1 and CDR2 (germline): SGHTA, FQGNSA. The V segment lost 3 bases and the J segment 5 bases; nucleotides outside the gene matches: 12. The CDR3 region is CASSLTGTSSLYGYTF. The CDR3 nucleotides are TGTGCCAGCAGCTTGACAGGGACGTCGTCTCTATATGGCTACACCTTC.

This clonotype was counted only a few times. The chain combines TRBV4-1 with TRBJ1-1, with a weak D call TRBD1 (5 bases). The CDR3 is 15 residues long. Trimming took off 1 base at V and 1 base at J, with 10 bases between the two ends. CDR1 and CDR2 from the germline V gene are MGHRA and YSYEKL. The CDR3, as DNA: TGCGCCAGCAGCCAAGTAAGACAGCGGAACACTGAAGCTTTCTTT. Protein sequence: CASSQVRQRNTEAFF.

This chain links TRBV10-3 with TRBJ2-1, with D maybe TRBD1 (6 bases). The CDR3 runs to 14 residues. V lost 0 bases and J lost 8, with 11 bases in between. The germline CDR1 and CDR2 sequences are ENHRY and SYGVKD. This chain's CDR3 is CAISESLRGDEQFF. The DNA for the CDR3 is TGTGCCATCAGTGAGTCTCTCAGGGGTGATGAGCAGTTCTTC.

V is TRBV2 and J is TRBJ2-5, with D tentatively TRBD2 (6 bases). The CDR3 spans 14 residues. Germline V CDR1 and CDR2: SNHLY, FYNNEI. V was cut by 3 bases and J by 2 bases, with 10 bases left in between. Written as DNA, the CDR3 is TGTGCCAGCAGTGACGGGGCGGGACAAGAGACCCAGTACTTC. This sequence encodes CASSDGAGQETQYF.

The gene calls are TRBV6-2 or TRBV6-3 and TRBJ1-5; D gene uncertain. The V end lost 5 bases, the J end lost 3 bases, and 14 bases lay between the germline ends. CDR3 length: 15 amino acids. The V gene's germline CDR1 is MNHEY and CDR2 SVGEGT. For the CDR3, the DNA is TGTGCCAGCAGTGGTCTAGGAGGCCCCAATCAGCCCCAGCATTTT. As protein: CASSGLGGPNQPQHF.

A word on this clonotype: A much bigger clone sits one base away, suggesting this may be a read error. V usage is TRBV11-3 and J usage is TRBJ2-1; TRBD1 matches at 10 bases. J gave up 1 base and V 8 bases, and 8 bases lay outside the gene matches. This CDR3 comprises 16 residues. Germline assignment: CDR1 SGHNT and CDR2 YENEEA. Here the CDR3 DNA reads TGTGCCAGCTGCACGCGGACAGGGGGTTCCTACAATGAGCAGTTCTTC. Its translation: CASCTRTGGSYNEQFF. The variable domain in full, completed from reference TRBV11-3 and TRBJ2-1, reads EAGVVQSPRYKIIEKKQPVAFWCNPISGHNTLYWYLQNLGQGPELLIRYENEEAVDDSQLPKDRFSAERLKGVDSTLKIQPAELGDSAVYLCASCTRTGGSYNEQFFGPGTRLTVL.

This clonotype was recorded a few times. The chain links TRBV4-1 to TRBJ2-1, with TRBD2 matching over 8 bases. V lost 4 bases, J lost 4 bases, and 9 bases stayed unmatched. The V gene's germline CDR1 is MGHRA and CDR2 YSYEKL. The CDR3 consists of 16 residues. Here the CDR3 reads CASSPRATSVYNEQFF. The CDR3 DNA follows: TGCGCCAGCAGCCCCAGAGCGACTAGCGTTTACAATGAGCAGTTCTTC.

This clonotype was observed once. Because it lacks the conserved phenylalanine or tryptophan at the end, this CDR3 is likely a read error. V and J are TRBV7-8 and TRBJ1-2; weak D call: TRBD1 (5 bases). The CDR3 covers 14 residues. Germline CDR1 SGHVS, CDR2 FQNEAQ. V lost 5 bases to trimming and J lost 4 bases, with 14 bases between them. The CDR3 nucleotides read TGTGCCAGCAGCCAAGATGGGGGGATCTATGGCTACACCGTC. The encoded protein is CASSQDGGIYGYTV.

The table lists this clonotype with a few counts. The V call is TRBV28, the J call TRBJ2-7, with 7 nucleotides matching TRBD1. Germline assignment: CDR1 MDHEN and CDR2 SYDVKM. This CDR3 spans 14 amino acids. With 6 bases clipped from V and 3 bases from J, the junction kept 8 bases outside the gene matches. CDR3 sequence: CASRVEGGNYEQYV. The DNA for the CDR3 is TGTGCCAGCAGAGTCGAAGGGGGCAACTACGAGCAGTACGTC.

This chain links TRBV15 with TRBJ2-2, with a possible D match to TRBD1 (6 bases). V lost 1 base to trimming and J lost 3 bases, with 9 bases between them. The CDR3 is made up of 15 amino acids. Germline loops: CDR1 LNHNV, CDR2 YYDKDF (reference sequence). The chain's CDR3 is CATSRGTGYTGELFF. The CDR3 region has the DNA TGTGCCACCAGCAGAGGAACAGGGTACACCGGGGAGCTGTTTTTT.

CDR3 in amino acids: CASSGEGGPRDTQYF. The DNA of the CDR3 is TGTGCCAGCAGTGGAGAGGGGGGGCCTAGAGATACGCAGTATTTT. The rearrangement links TRBV28 to TRBJ2-3; the D gene is possibly TRBD2 (7 bases). Deletions cut 5 bases from V and 5 bases from J, with 17 bases between. CDR1 is MDHEN and CDR2 is SYDVKM in the germline V gene. This CDR3 is built from 15 residues.

V and J are TRBV28 and TRBJ2-3; 7 bases agree with TRBD2. Germline V gives CDR1 MDHEN, CDR2 SYDVKM. This CDR3 comprises 15 residues. The V segment lost 6 bases and the J segment 3 bases; nucleotides outside the gene matches: 9. The CDR3 spells CASSARTSRTDTQYF. In nucleotides, the CDR3 is TGTGCCAGCAGCGCTAGGACTAGTAGGACAGATACGCAGTATTTT.

This clonotype has more than one count but fewer than ten. V usage is TRBV9 and J usage is TRBJ1-6, with D perhaps matching TRBD1 (6 bases). V lost 4 bases to trimming and J lost 12 bases, with 17 bases between them. The CDR3 length is 14 residues. CDR1 SGDLS and CDR2 YYNGEE come from the germline V gene. As DNA, the CDR3 is TGTGCCAGCAGCCTCAACAGGGATTTCTTACCCCTCCACTTT. Translating it yields CASSLNRDFLPLHF.